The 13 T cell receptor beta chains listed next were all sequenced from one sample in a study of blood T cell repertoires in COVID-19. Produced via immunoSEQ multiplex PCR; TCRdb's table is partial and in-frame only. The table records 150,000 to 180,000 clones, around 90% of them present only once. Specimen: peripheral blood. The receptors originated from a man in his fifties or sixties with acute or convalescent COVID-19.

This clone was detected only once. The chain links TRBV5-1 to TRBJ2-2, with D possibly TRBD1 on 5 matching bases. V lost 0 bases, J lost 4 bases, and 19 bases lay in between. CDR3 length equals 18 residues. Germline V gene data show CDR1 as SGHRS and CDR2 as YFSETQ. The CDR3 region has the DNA TGCGCCAGCAGCTTGGGCCGGGTAGGGGCGCAGAGCACCGGGGAGCTGTTTTTT. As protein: CASSLGRVGAQSTGELFF.

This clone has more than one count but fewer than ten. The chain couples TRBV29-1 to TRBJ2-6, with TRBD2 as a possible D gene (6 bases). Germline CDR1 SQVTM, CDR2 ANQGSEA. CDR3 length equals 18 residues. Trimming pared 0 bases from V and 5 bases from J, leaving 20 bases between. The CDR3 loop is CSVEDQSALSGWANVLTF. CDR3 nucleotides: TGCAGCGTTGAAGATCAGTCGGCCCTTAGCGGCTGGGCCAACGTCCTGACTTTC.

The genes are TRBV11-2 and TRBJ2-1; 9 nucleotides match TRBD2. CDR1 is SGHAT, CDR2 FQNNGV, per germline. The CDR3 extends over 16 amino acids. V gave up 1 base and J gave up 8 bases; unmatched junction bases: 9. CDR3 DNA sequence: TGTGCCAGCAGCTTAGTAGCGGGGGCTTCCTGGGATGAGCAGTTCTTC. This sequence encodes CASSLVAGASWDEQFF.

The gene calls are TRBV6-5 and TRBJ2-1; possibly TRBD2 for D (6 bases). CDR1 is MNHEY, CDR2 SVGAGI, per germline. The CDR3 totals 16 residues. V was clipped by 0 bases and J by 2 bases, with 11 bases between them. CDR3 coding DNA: TGTGCCAGCAGTTACTCGGCCCGGAGGGCCTACAATGAGCAGTTCTTC. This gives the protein CASSYSARRAYNEQFF.

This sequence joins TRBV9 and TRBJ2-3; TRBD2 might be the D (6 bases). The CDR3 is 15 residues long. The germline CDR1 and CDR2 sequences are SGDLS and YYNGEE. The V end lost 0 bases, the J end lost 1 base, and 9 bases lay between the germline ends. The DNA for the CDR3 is TGTGCCAGCAGCGTAGCCCCTAGCGGCACAGATACGCAGTATTTT. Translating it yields CASSVAPSGTDTQYF.

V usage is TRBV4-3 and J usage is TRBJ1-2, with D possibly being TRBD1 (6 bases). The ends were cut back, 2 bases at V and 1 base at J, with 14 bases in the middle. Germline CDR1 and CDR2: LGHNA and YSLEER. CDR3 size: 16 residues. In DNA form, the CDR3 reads TGCGCCAGCAGCCAATCAGGACAGAGTATTAACTATGGCTACACCTTC. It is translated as CASSQSGQSINYGYTF.

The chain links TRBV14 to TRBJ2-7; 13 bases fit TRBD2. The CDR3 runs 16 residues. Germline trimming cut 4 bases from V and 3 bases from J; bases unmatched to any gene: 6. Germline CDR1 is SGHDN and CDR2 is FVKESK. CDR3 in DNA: TGTGCCAGCAGCCCTGGGACTAGCGGGAAGATCTACGAGCAGTACTTC. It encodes CASSPGTSGKIYEQYF.

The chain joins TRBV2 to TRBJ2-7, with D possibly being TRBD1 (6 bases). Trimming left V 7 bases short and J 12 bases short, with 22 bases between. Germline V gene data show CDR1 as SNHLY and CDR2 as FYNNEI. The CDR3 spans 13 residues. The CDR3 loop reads CASTLGRTEGGYV. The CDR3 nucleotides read TGTGCCAGCACGTTGGGGCGGACAGAAGGGGGGTACGTC.

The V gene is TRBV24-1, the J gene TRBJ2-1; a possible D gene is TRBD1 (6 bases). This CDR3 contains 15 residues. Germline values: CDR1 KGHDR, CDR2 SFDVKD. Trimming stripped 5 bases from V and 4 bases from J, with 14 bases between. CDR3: CATSVTTRGYNEQFF. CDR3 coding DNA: TGTGCCACCAGTGTTACTACCAGGGGTTACAATGAGCAGTTCTTC.

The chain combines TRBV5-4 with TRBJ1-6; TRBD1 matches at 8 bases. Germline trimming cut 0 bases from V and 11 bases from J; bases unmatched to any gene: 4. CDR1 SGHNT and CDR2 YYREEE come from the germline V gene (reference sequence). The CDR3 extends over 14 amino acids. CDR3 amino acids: CASSLGTGTPPLHF. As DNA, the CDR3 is TGTGCCAGCAGCTTGGGGACAGGGACACCACCCCTCCACTTT.

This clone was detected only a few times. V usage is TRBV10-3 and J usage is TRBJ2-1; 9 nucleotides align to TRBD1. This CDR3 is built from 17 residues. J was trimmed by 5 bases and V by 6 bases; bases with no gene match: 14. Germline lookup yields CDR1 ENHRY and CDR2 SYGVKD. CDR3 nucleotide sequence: TGTGCCATCAGCCCACATCCTACCGGGACAGGGAACAATGAGCAGTTCTTC. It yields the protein CAISPHPTGTGNNEQFF.

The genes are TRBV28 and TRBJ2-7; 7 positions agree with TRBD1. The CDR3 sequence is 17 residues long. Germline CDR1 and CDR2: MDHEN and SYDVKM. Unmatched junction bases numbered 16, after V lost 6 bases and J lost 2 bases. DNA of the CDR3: TGTGCCAGCAGATCAGTCCTACAGGGGAGCGTCACCTACGAGCAGTACTTC. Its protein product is CASRSVLQGSVTYEQYF.

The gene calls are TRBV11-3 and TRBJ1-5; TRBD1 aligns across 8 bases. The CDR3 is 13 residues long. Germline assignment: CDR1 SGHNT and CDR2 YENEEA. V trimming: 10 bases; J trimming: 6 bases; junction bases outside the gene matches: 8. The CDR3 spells CATDRELGQPQHF. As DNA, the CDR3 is TGTGCCACGGACAGGGAATTAGGTCAGCCCCAGCATTTT.